The present T cell receptor beta chain was sequenced within a study of T-cell reconstitution after alpha-beta-depleted transplantation in children. This CDR3 has 14 amino acids. The V and J ends lost 3 bases and 4 bases, in that order; junction bases with no gene match: 6. Looked up from germline, CDR1 is SEHNR and CDR2 is FQNEAQ (reference sequence). Preparation of the TCRbeta library was carried out with unique molecular identifiers. Using its own MiXCR run on the PCR reads, TCRdb lists one record per CDR3 protein. Of some 250,000 distinct CDR3 sequences listed, about 12% are singletons. The sample holds many counts of this clonotype.

The V and J genes are TRBV7-9 and TRBJ2-7; TRBD2 matches at 7 bases. The sequencing here drew on PBMCs from the stem cell graft donor, taken from the stem cell graft. This clonotype was sampled from a human donor who donated a stem cell graft to a child with acute lymphoblastic leukemia. The CDR3 DNA is TGTGCCAGCAGCTTTTCTAGCGGACCTTACGAGCAGTACTTC. Its translation: CASSFSSGPYEQYF. Full variable domain (remainder filled in from reference TRBV7-9 and TRBJ2-7): DTGVSQNPRHKITKRGQNVTFRCDPISEHNRLYWYRQTLGQGPEFLTYFQNEAQLEKSRLLSDRFSAERPKGSFSTLEIQRTEQGDSAMYLCASSFSSGPYEQYFGPGTRLTVT.